A selection of T cell receptor beta chains follows, all from one sample in a study of cytomegalovirus exposure and HLA in healthy donors. Profiling relied on immunoSEQ multiplex PCR, and the TCRdb table lists in-frame clones only, not all of them. The data show about 170,000 clones, over 75% seen once. Sequencing was carried out using PBMCs. Receptor source: a woman aged 50 to 60 in good health and CMV-seropositive. The CDR3 runs from the conserved cysteine through the conserved F or W. Fields, in order: V gene, D gene, clone size, CDR3 length, J gene, CDR3 DNA, CDR3 protein. A D gene is named only where the DNA matches it firmly. Rows may omit the clone size; those that give it use once, few, many or a size class.

TRBV18	TRBD2	-	15	TRBJ2-1	TGTGCCAGCTCACGGCTAGCGGGGGGAAACAATGAGCAGTTCTTC	CASSRLAGGNNEQFF
TRBV28	-	-	17	TRBJ1-5	TGTGCCAGCAGTTTACCTGGGGCCTTTCAAGGCAATCAGCCCCAGCATTTT	CASSLPGAFQGNQPQHF
TRBV28	TRBD1	-	16	TRBJ1-1	TGTGCCAGCAGTCCCCTCCGGACAGGGCGGAACACTGAAGCTTTCTTT	CASSPLRTGRNTEAFF
TRBV9	-	-	16	TRBJ2-2	TGTGCCAGCAGCGTAGTCCCACGGGGGGCGACCGGGGAGCTGTTTTTT	CASSVVPRGATGELFF
TRBV4-1	TRBD1	-	14	TRBJ1-2	TGCGCCAGCAGCCAAGGGACAGGGAGTTATGGCTACACCTTC	CASSQGTGSYGYTF
TRBV29-1	-	-	16	TRBJ1-1	TGCAGCGTTGACGGGCAGGGCTATTACGGCAACACTGAAGCTTTCTTT	CSVDGQGYYGNTEAFF
TRBV5-1	TRBD1	-	16	TRBJ1-6	TGCGCCAGCAGCTCGATGGACAGGAACCTTCATTCACCCCTCCACTTT	CASSSMDRNLHSPLHF
TRBV4-2	TRBD1	-	19	TRBJ1-4	TGTGCCAGCAGCCAAACTACAGGGGGCCGGGGAGCAACTAATGAAAAACTGTTTTTT	CASSQTTGGRGATNEKLFF
TRBV7-9	TRBD2	-	16	TRBJ2-7	TGTGCCAGCAGCTGGACTAGCGGGCCACGGTCTTACGAGCAGTACTTC	CASSWTSGPRSYEQYF
TRBV14	TRBD1	-	12	TRBJ1-2	TGTGCCAGCAGCCAGGACAGGGTTGACTACACCTTC	CASSQDRVDYTF
TRBV9	-	few	13	TRBJ1-5	TGTGCCAGCAGCGTAGCGGGCAATCAGCCCCAGCATTTT	CASSVAGNQPQHF
TRBV19	-	-	16	TRBJ2-3	TGTGCCAGTAGTATCATGACTGGTCTCACCACAGATACGCAGTATTTT	CASSIMTGLTTDTQYF
TRBV7-9	TRBD1	-	18	TRBJ1-1	TGTGCCAGCAGCCCCCTCCGACAGGGGGCCTTTCAGGGTACTGAAGCTTTCTTT	CASSPLRQGAFQGTEAFF
TRBV6-5	TRBD1	-	14	TRBJ1-2	TGTGCCAGCAGTTTTGATAGGGGGCTTGATGGCTACACCTTC	CASSFDRGLDGYTF
TRBV27	TRBD2	-	17	TRBJ2-7	TGTGCCAGCAGTCAACGGAACCGGGGACTAGGTTTCTTCGAGCAGTACTTC	CASSQRNRGLGFFEQYF
TRBV5-4	-	-	16	TRBJ1-1	TGTGCCAGCAGCTCATCGTTGGGACTGCTGAACACTGAAGCTTTCTTT	CASSSSLGLLNTEAFF
TRBV4-3	-	-	15	TRBJ2-3	TGCGCCAGCAGCCAAGATACCAGGGCCACAGATACGCAGTATTTT	CASSQDTRATDTQYF
TRBV11-2	-	-	16	TRBJ1-3	TGTGCCAGCAGCTTTCTTACAGGGAAGTCTGGAAACACCATATATTTT	CASSFLTGKSGNTIYF
TRBV4-3	TRBD1	-	17	TRBJ2-5	TGCGCCAGCAGCCCGACATCGGGACAGGGGGTTTTAGGGACCCAGTACTTC	CASSPTSGQGVLGTQYF
TRBV9	-	-	13	TRBJ2-7	TGTGCCAGCAGCCCTGACAGTCCCTACGAGCAGTACTTC	CASSPDSPYEQYF
TRBV4-2	-	-	18	TRBJ1-4	TGTGCCAGCAGCCAAGTCTGGGTGGGGGGGGTAGCTAATGAAAAACTGTTTTTT	CASSQVWVGGVANEKLFF
TRBV27	-	-	14	TRBJ1-3	TGTGCCAGCAGTCCAAGACTTGCTGGAAACACCATATATTTT	CASSPRLAGNTIYF
TRBV11-3	TRBD2	-	16	TRBJ2-3	TGTGCCAGCAGCTTAGGTCTAGCGGGAGTTACAGATACGCAGTATTTT	CASSLGLAGVTDTQYF
TRBV18	-	-	17	TRBJ2-1	TGTGCCAGCTCACCACGAGCAGCGCAAAGCTCCTACAATGAGCAGTTCTTC	CASSPRAAQSSYNEQFF
TRBV13	TRBD1	-	17	TRBJ2-1	TGTGCCAGCAGCATATACACCGGGACAGGGGGCTGGGGTGAGCAGTTCTTC	CASSIYTGTGGWGEQFF